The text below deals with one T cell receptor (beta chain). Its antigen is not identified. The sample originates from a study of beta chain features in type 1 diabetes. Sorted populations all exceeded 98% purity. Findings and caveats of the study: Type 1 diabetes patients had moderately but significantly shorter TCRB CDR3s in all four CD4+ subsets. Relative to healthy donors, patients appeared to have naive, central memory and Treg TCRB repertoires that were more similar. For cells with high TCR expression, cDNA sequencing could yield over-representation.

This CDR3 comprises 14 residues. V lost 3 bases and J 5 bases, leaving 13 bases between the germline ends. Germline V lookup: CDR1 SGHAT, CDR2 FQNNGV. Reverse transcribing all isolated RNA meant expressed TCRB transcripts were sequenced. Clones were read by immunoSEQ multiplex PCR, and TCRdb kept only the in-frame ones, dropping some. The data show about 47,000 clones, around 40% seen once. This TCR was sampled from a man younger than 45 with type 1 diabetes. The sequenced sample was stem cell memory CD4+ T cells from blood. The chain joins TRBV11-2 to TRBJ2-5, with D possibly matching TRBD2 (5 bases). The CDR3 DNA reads TGTGCCAGCAGCTTTTCGCTGAGGGTGGAGACCCAGTACTTC. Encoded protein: CASSFSLRVETQYF.